This T cell receptor (beta chain) was identified in a study of blood T cell repertoires in COVID-19. The overall study: Some COVID-19 samples were acute and others convalescent; all came from the United States, Italy and Spain. T cells, B-cell-depleted T cells, or PBMCs provided the cDNA or gDNA that served as material.

This clone was seen ten or more times. Recruited during active infection, patients (from Seattle) were subsequently followed longitudinally. J gave up 4 bases and V 3 bases, and 13 bases lay outside the gene matches. The CDR3 runs 17 residues. CDR1 and CDR2 from the germline V gene are LGHNA and YNFKEQ. Per the study methods: Reference gene primer amplification gave estimated nucleated cell counts. Clones were read by immunoSEQ multiplex PCR, and TCRdb kept only the in-frame ones, dropping some. The D gene and trimming were derived from the DNA, and the V and J assignments and clone size from that table. The data show fewer than 250,000 clones, around 84% seen once.

Sequenced sample: peripheral blood. V is TRBV4-2 and J is TRBJ2-3; TRBD2 agrees at 7 bases. This sequence originates from a man aged 50 to 60 with COVID-19, enrolled during active disease. The CDR3 DNA is TGTGCCAGCAGCCAGCACGACGGGGGGTCGGGTTCAGATACGCAGTATTTT. Protein: CASSQHDGGSGSDTQYF.